The 10 T cell receptor beta chains below all came from one sample that was sequenced in a study of blood T cell repertoires in COVID-19. Some clones are missing from TCRdb's copy, which holds only in-frame ones; the method was immunoSEQ multiplex PCR. The sample includes hundreds of thousands of clones, around 88% of them seen just once. Sequenced: peripheral blood. The receptors originated from a man aged 35-49 years with acute or convalescent COVID-19.

The chain combines TRBV6-2 or TRBV6-3 with TRBJ1-2; D remains unclear. Germline lookup yields CDR1 MNHEY and CDR2 SVGEGT. There are 15 residues in the CDR3. The V and J ends lost 0 bases and 6 bases respectively, with 14 bases between them. CDR3 in amino acids: CASSYSGRRADGYTF. CDR3 bases: TGTGCCAGCAGTTACTCTGGCAGGCGAGCCGATGGCTACACCTTC.

In this sample, this clone turned up once. This chain links TRBV5-1 with TRBJ2-2; TRBD2 matches 7 bases. The V gene's germline CDR1 is SGHRS and CDR2 YFSETQ. The trim removed 9 bases at V and 0 bases at J, leaving 8 bases unmatched. The CDR3 consists of 15 residues. CDR3 sequence (DNA): TGCGCCACCCGAGCGGGGTTCGCGAACACCGGGGAGCTGTTTTTT. It encodes CATRAGFANTGELFF.

V usage is TRBV28 and J usage is TRBJ1-5, with 8 positions matching TRBD1. The CDR3 contains 14 residues. The ends lost 5 bases at V and 7 bases at J; junction bases unmatched: 7. Germline loops: CDR1 MDHEN, CDR2 SYDVKM. The CDR3 sequence: CASSLRGLGQPQHF. CDR3 DNA sequence: TGTGCCAGCAGTCTCAGGGGGCTCGGGCAGCCCCAGCATTTT.

This clone was seen once. The rearrangement uses TRBV6-1 and TRBJ1-5, with 8 bases lining up with TRBD1. The CDR3 runs 17 residues. Trimming cost V 2 bases and J 2 bases; bases outside gene matches: 8. Germline V gene lookup returns CDR1 MNHNS and CDR2 SASEGT. CDR3 coding DNA: TGTGCCAGCAGTGAAAGGTCCGGACAGGGTCGCAATCAGCCCCAGCATTTT. It translates to CASSERSGQGRNQPQHF.

J is TRBJ1-1 and V is TRBV2; D call uncertain. V was trimmed by 4 bases and J by 0 bases, leaving 9 bases between them. CDR1 and CDR2 from the germline V gene are SNHLY and FYNNEI. This CDR3 contains 14 residues. The CDR3 region is CASSVGGLNTEAFF. In DNA, the CDR3 is TGTGCCAGCAGTGTCGGCGGCCTGAACACTGAAGCTTTCTTT.

The chain uses TRBV5-4 and TRBJ2-3; a possible D gene is TRBD2 (7 bases). The length of the CDR3 is 16 residues. The V gene lost 1 base and the J gene lost 1 base, with 13 bases spanning the gap. Looked up from germline, CDR1 is SGHNT and CDR2 is YYREEE (reference sequence). The CDR3: CASSLWAGARTDTQYF. In DNA form, the CDR3 reads TGTGCCAGCAGCTTGTGGGCGGGGGCCCGCACAGATACGCAGTATTTT.

The chain links TRBV2 to TRBJ2-1, with a weak D call TRBD1 (6 bases). Germline CDR1 and CDR2: SNHLY and FYNNEI. The CDR3 covers 15 residues. Between the trimmed V and J ends, which lost 5 bases and 0 bases, there was a span of 11 bases. The CDR3 protein is CASSFDRSSYNEQFF. The CDR3 coding sequence is TGTGCCAGCAGTTTCGACAGGTCCTCCTACAATGAGCAGTTCTTC.

This clone was detected only a few times. This chain joins TRBV5-1 and TRBJ1-2; 7 bases are a match to TRBD1. The germline CDR1 and CDR2 sequences are SGHRS and YFSETQ. This CDR3 has 13 residues. With 5 bases clipped from V and 3 bases from J, the junction kept 4 bases outside the gene matches. The CDR3: CASREGADYGYTF. CDR3 in DNA: TGCGCCAGCAGGGAGGGGGCAGACTATGGCTACACCTTC.

This chain links TRBV10-3 with TRBJ2-7; D may be TRBD2 (5 bases). The V gene lost 0 bases and the J gene lost 4 bases, with 13 bases spanning the gap. Germline CDR1 reads ENHRY; CDR2 reads SYGVKD. The CDR3 length is 15 residues. CDR3 in amino acids: CAISESLSRDYEQYF. DNA for the CDR3: TGTGCCATCAGTGAGTCGTTGAGTCGGGATTACGAGCAGTACTTC.

This clone occurred a few times. The chain recombines TRBV3-1 (or the pseudogene TRBV3-2) with TRBJ2-4, with TRBD1 matching over 9 bases. CDR3 length equals 18 residues. Germline loops: CDR1 LGHDT, CDR2 YNNKEL (reference sequence). The V segment lost 3 bases and the J segment 0 bases; nucleotides outside the gene matches: 9. The CDR3 DNA reads as TGTGCCAGCAGCCAGACAAGAGGGACAGGGATAGCCAAAAACATTCAGTACTTC. Encoded protein: CASSQTRGTGIAKNIQYF.